This T cell receptor beta chain emerged from a study of cytomegalovirus exposure and HLA in healthy donors (dated by TCRdb to 2016 to 2017). In terms of the full investigation: An earlier analysis of 587 of the donors reported approximately 290 Gb of sequence data and 100 million to 130 million unique TCR beta sequences from about 179 million T cells. Of the roughly 390 genotyped donors, over 65% fell in the genetic ancestry cluster associated with self-reported Caucasian donors. A later genetic analysis took genome-wide SNP genotypes for about 65% of the roughly 670 donors and used that subset as a discovery cohort. A handful of DR-DQ haplotypes were handled as single units for association and clustering because linkage in the cohort was strong. HLA typing included class I and class II loci at four-digit resolution. To predict cytomegalovirus infection status, the study brought together high-throughput TCR immunosequencing, statistical association of individual TCRs with disease status, and machine learning. The study profiled the T cell repertoires of approximately 700 subjects by immunosequencing and related them to cytomegalovirus serostatus. Rather than using new phenotypic data, the later analysis identified candidate immune exposures from TCR beta sequences and from how often those sequences occurred across donors. The study was designed to test whether signatures of past pathogen exposure could be identified by cataloging public T cell receptors. Among roughly 400 genotyped donors of the cohort, an average of roughly 230,000 unique TCR beta nucleotide sequences was sequenced per donor, of which 15% to 20% were non-productive. To decide whether each TCR beta V gene segment behaved as functional or pseudogenic, an earlier analysis of some 540 of the donors relied on high-throughput TCR beta sequencing. A later analysis re-analyzed previously published TCR beta repertoires from roughly 600 donors and added high-resolution HLA genotyping to study TCR occurrence patterns. Typing coverage varied by locus: roughly 629-630 donors for A, B, C, DRB1 and DQB1; 500 to 550 for DQA1; more than 600 for DPA1; more than 450 for DPB1. Donor age, sex, ethnicity and CMV serostatus were compiled alongside the repertoire data. An early release that covered roughly 600 HLA-typed donors contained approximately 300 gigabases of sequencing data and 65 million to 100 million unique TCR sequences. All discovery cohort repertoires had been generated on a single sequencing platform. In addition to the first cohort of 500 to 850 subjects, a separate validation cohort of 100 to 150 different subjects was used. Points the paper makes about the study in general: CMV serostatus was the only immune exposure information available for the cohort. When HLA alleles, especially DR and DQ, strongly co-occurred, attributing TCR associations to individual alleles was difficult. In an earlier analysis of some 640 of the donors, most TCR beta V segments were observed in productive rearrangements about 87% or about 30% of the time, broadly matching IMGT annotations. In a later analysis, most CMV-associated TCR beta chains were found to appear HLA-restricted, with HLA associations seemingly driven largely by CMV exposure. The study listed 150 to 200 TCR beta chains as associated with cytomegalovirus. A few of the identified cytomegalovirus-associated TCR beta chains were confirmed in vitro to be specific for cytomegalovirus antigens. Correlated functional status among segregating V segments might reflect linkage disequilibrium, but an unknown experimental factor could not be ruled out. The sequencing pipeline was judged likely to have produced a cluster of highly shared sequence variants as a technical artifact. A further reported finding was that TCR beta sequences accurately predicted the HLA-A and HLA-B alleles for most subjects in the first cohort. The cohort was sequenced for TCR beta chains only, and without alpha or paired-chain data the features that could be detected were limited. Roughly uniform sequencing depth across donors was assumed in presence/absence analyses, although this assumption may not hold. A later genetic analysis reported fewer N-insertions in productive TCRs among donors in an Asian-associated ancestry cluster than the roughly 700-donor mean. Because the 87-base-pair reads could not distinguish some IMGT-functional V segments, including TRBV6-2 and TRBV6-3, those segments were excluded. Because HLA typing was missing for some donors at each locus, association tests included only the typed subset. Across donors, most TCR sequences were observed very rarely, whereas some public TCRs were present in many individuals. According to a later analysis, TCR association rates differed among HLA loci, with DRB1 alleles showing the most associated TCRs and HLA-C alleles showing the fewest. V-gene and J-gene trimming of TCR beta chains was associated with a missense DCLRE1C variant in a later genetic analysis, and the association was replicated in an independent cohort. It was suggested by the authors that the approach could potentially be generalized to other disease states and immunological phenotypes. The classifier was reported to diagnose cytomegalovirus status with high specificity and sensitivity in both the original cohort and the validation cohort. According to a later analysis, parvovirus B19, influenza, CMV and Epstein-Barr virus appeared linked to several top co-occurrence clusters. A later analysis associated 17,000 or so TCR beta sequences with specific HLA alleles at a false discovery rate of 0.05. Compared with equally common non-associated chains, HLA-associated TCR beta chains in a later analysis were more clonally expanded and had lower generation probabilities. Because counts were too low, about 18 rarely observed V segments, including chromosome 9 orphons, were excluded from the earlier analysis of several hundred of the donors.

A note on this clone: The antigen it recognizes is unknown. No quality values exist for individual bases; no much larger clone is one base distant.

The germline V gene (reference sequence) provides CDR1 MNHNY and CDR2 SVGAGI. Measured from the cysteine to the phenylalanine, the CDR3 is 13 residues long. CDR3 DNA only is kept here, 39 bases in frame from base 1. A distance of 7 bases separates the germline ends of V and J, which lose 6 bases and 0 bases respectively. Library creation used the immunoSEQ multiplex PCR assay. For the multiplex PCR, a mixture combining 60 forward primers for TCR Vbeta segments and 13 reverse primers for TCR Jbeta segments was used. Amplification of the CDR3 region of rearranged TCR beta genes was performed with a multiplex PCR assay on genomic DNA. Amplified TCR beta libraries were sequenced as 87-base-pair reads on the Illumina HiSeq System. Turning to the authors' computational methods: In a later analysis, approximately 74 million unique TCR beta chains were counted across the 500 to 850 repertoires, and around 11 million of these chains were shared by at least two donors. To remove PCR and sequencing errors, raw reads were error-corrected and collapsed into unique sequences using a nearest-neighbor algorithm that merged closely related sequences. Alignment of CDR3 sequences to IMGT reference sequences was used to assign V, D and J gene segments. For a sequence to be retained, a match of at least six nucleotides was required to both a V gene segment and a J gene segment. A rearrangement was called productive if the CDR3 had no stop codons and remained in frame with V and J, and every other rearrangement was called non-productive. CDR3 was defined according to IMGT convention as the region running from the second conserved V-encoded cysteine to the conserved J-encoded phenylalanine. In an earlier analysis of more than 550 of the donors, sequences lacking an unambiguous match to a single V gene segment were excluded. An earlier analysis of about 600 of the donors called V segments functional above 56.7% productive rearrangements and segregating when the between-donor standard deviation exceeded 5%. A statistical classification framework was built to diagnose cytomegalovirus status from the catalog of TCR beta chain sequences. A later analysis assigned V and J genes by comparing TCR nucleotide sequences with IMGT/GENE-DB human TR gene sequences. Using the TCRdist pipeline, a later analysis assigned CDR3 sequences along with most-parsimonious VDJ recombination scenarios. A later analysis defined each TCR beta chain by its CDR3 amino acid sequence plus V-gene family, and excluded reads lacking a unique V-gene family. To address suspected cross-contamination and a sequencing artifact, a later analysis removed around 590 highly shared, low-generation-probability nucleotide sequences. In a later analysis, a clonal expansion index for each public chain was calculated from normalized within-repertoire ranks of inferred template counts. A later analysis computed generation probabilities with a VDJ recombination model fitted to out-of-frame rearrangements, and checked the results against IGoR. Hypergeometric tests were used in a later analysis to score TCR-TCR, TCR-HLA and TCR-CMV co-occurrence, with a repertoire-size bias correction applied to the TCR pairs. In a later analysis, false discovery rates were estimated by permuting HLA or CMV assignments 20 times. In a later analysis, co-occurring TCRs were grouped using DBSCAN, and TCRdist sequence similarity was added for clustering within HLA-allele-positive subsets. Repertoires with fewer than 30,000 or more than 120,000 public chains, plus five repertoires with anomalous nucleotide sharing, were excluded from co-occurrence clustering. TCRdb limited this immuneACCESS table to in-frame rearrangements with V and J called. A share of clones is missing; checked studies link under half to unresolved V genes, and the rest is unexplained. V and J calls and clone size come straight from that table; D and trimming were deduced from the DNA. The sample table holds 100,000 to 120,000 clones, of which over 70% were seen once. Clones ranked in the top ten supply 3.5% to 5% of the sample.

The cohort consisted of hundreds of healthy bone marrow donors. Cohort members were all nominally healthy when sampled, although unrecorded immune exposures were likely present. The donor was CMV seropositive and belonged to the group of more than 250 seropositive cohort members. Every donor gave a peripheral blood sample, and the peripheral blood mononuclear cells from that sample were used for TCR beta sequencing. Genomic DNA extraction from the blood cell samples was performed with the Qiagen DNeasy Blood Extraction Kit. Sequencing was carried out using PBMCs. The rearranged chain carries TRBV6-6 and TRBJ2-3; TRBD2 might be the D gene, on 6 matching bases. This TCR was recovered from a woman between 40 and 55 years old in good health and CMV-seropositive. The nucleotides read TGTGCCAGCAGCGGGGGTAGCACAGATACGCAGTATTTT. This translates into CASSGGSTDTQYF.